These 27 T cell receptor beta chains share one sample of origin, sequenced in a study of T-cell memory formation after mild COVID-19. TCRdb re-called the 5' RACE reads with MiXCR, one entry per CDR3 protein. Of 160,000 or so distinct CDR3 sequences in the sample, roughly 30% were seen once. The sample consisted of PBMCs or a T cell subset sorted from them (not recorded which). The receptors here all came from an adult woman who had mild COVID-19 (a few samples of this study predate the infection). Cell type and time point are not known.

This clonotype has more than one count but fewer than ten. This chain links TRBV15 with TRBJ1-5, with D tentatively TRBD1 (6 bases). The CDR3 loop spans 17 amino acids. The V end lost 0 bases, the J end lost 0 bases, and 12 bases lay between the germline ends. Germline CDR1 reads LNHNV; CDR2 reads YYDKDF (reference sequence). CDR3 region: CATSRDSGQSSNQPQHF. The CDR3 DNA is TGTGCCACCAGCAGAGATTCCGGACAGTCTAGCAATCAGCCCCAGCATTTT.

This clonotype has more than one count but fewer than ten. The J gene is TRBJ2-5, the V gene TRBV12-3 or TRBV12-4; D perhaps matches TRBD1 (6 bases). The CDR3 runs to 14 residues. Deletions cut 0 bases from V and 7 bases from J, with 12 bases between. In nucleotides, the CDR3 is TGTGCCAGCAGTTTAGCGAGGGGGTGGGCGACCCAGTACTTC. Its protein is CASSLARGWATQYF.

The chain links TRBV4-2 to TRBJ2-3; 10 bases map to TRBD2. CDR3 length: 20 amino acids. CDR1 and CDR2 from the germline V gene are LGHNA and YNFKEQ. V was clipped by 1 base and J by 5 bases; unmatched bases: 18. DNA of the CDR3: TGTGCCAGCAGCCAAGCCACCGGAGCGGGAGGGACGGGGCATAGAGATACGCAGTATTTT. It translates to CASSQATGAGGTGHRDTQYF.

This clonotype came up a few times. The chain combines TRBV4-1 with TRBJ1-2; TRBD1 matches at 8 bases. Germline V gene sequence: CDR1 MGHRA, CDR2 YSYEKL. The V segment lost 2 bases and the J segment 2 bases; nucleotides outside the gene matches: 4. The CDR3 spans 15 residues. CDR3 sequence reads: CASSQPGQGNYGYTF. The CDR3 coding sequence is TGCGCCAGCAGCCAACCTGGACAGGGAAACTATGGCTACACCTTC.

CDR3 sequence reads: CASRDRWDSPLHF. Here the CDR3 DNA reads TGTGCCAGTAGGGACAGATGGGATTCACCCCTCCACTTT. The genes are TRBV19 and TRBJ1-6, with TRBD1 as a possible D gene (6 bases). The CDR3 has 13 residues. The germline V and J ends were trimmed by 6 bases and 8 bases, with 11 bases remaining between them. In germline, CDR1 is LNHDA, CDR2 SQIVND (reference sequence).

Only a few counts were recorded for this clonotype. The gene calls are TRBV6-5 and TRBJ2-5; D perhaps matches TRBD1 (5 bases). This CDR3 is built from 13 residues. The germline V gene encodes CDR1 MNHEY and CDR2 SVGAGI. With 6 bases removed from V and 1 base from J, the gap between germline ends came to 9 bases. CDR3 DNA sequence: TGTGCCAGCAGGGGGCGGTTCCAAGAGACCCAGTACTTC. It is translated as CASRGRFQETQYF.

V and J are TRBV4-3 and TRBJ2-5, with D unclear. V was shortened by 0 bases and J by 2 bases, with 10 bases between the two germline ends. The CDR3 has 15 amino acids. Germline CDR1 reads LGHNA; CDR2 reads YSLEER. The CDR3 spells CASSQDMGLQETQYF. CDR3 sequence (DNA): TGCGCCAGCAGCCAAGATATGGGCTTACAAGAGACCCAGTACTTC.

This clonotype was recorded a few times. The rearrangement uses TRBV30 and TRBJ1-1, with D unclear. The CDR3 has 14 residues. Germline CDR1 reads GTSNPN; CDR2 reads SVGIG (reference sequence). The V end was cut by 1 base, the J end by 6 bases, with 15 bases between. CDR3 loop: CAWSGPGWGAEAFF. The CDR3 DNA is TGTGCCTGGAGTGGTCCGGGTTGGGGAGCTGAAGCTTTCTTT.

The V call is TRBV14, the J call TRBJ2-7; D is unclear. Per the germline V gene, CDR1 is SGHDN and CDR2 is FVKESK. The CDR3 runs to 13 residues. Trimming removed 1 base from V and 7 bases from J, with 11 bases in between. The CDR3 DNA follows: TGTGCCAGCAGCCAAGTAAAAGGTAGAGAGCAGTACTTC. As protein: CASSQVKGREQYF.

This chain uses TRBV21-1 with TRBJ2-7; the table's D call, TRBD2, was not checked against the DNA. TRBV21-1 is shown as a pseudogene. The CDR3 length is 13 residues. Here the CDR3 DNA reads TGTGCCAGCAGCAAAACTAGGATTTACGAGCAGTACTTC. As protein: CASSKTRIYEQYF.

The V call is TRBV12-3 or TRBV12-4, the J call TRBJ2-7, with D unclear. The V and J ends lost 5 bases and 5 bases respectively, with 13 bases between them. The CDR3 loop spans 13 amino acids. CDR3 protein: CASSQVQSDEQYF. For the CDR3, the DNA is TGTGCCAGCAGTCAGGTCCAAAGTGACGAGCAGTACTTC.

This clonotype was detected a few times. The rearrangement links TRBV5-1 to TRBJ2-1; 9 nucleotides align to TRBD2. V dropped 4 bases and J dropped 3; count of bases not matched to a gene: 11. The germline V gene has CDR1 SGHRS and CDR2 YFSETQ. This CDR3 contains 17 residues. The DNA for the CDR3 is TGCGCCAGCAGCGGCTTGGGGGTAGCGGGAGTCTACAATGAGCAGTTCTTC. Amino acid sequence: CASSGLGVAGVYNEQFF.

The V and J genes are TRBV5-1 and TRBJ2-4, with D tentatively TRBD1 (6 bases). Germline CDR1 SGHRS, CDR2 YFSETQ. Trimming stripped 2 bases from V and 0 bases from J, with 24 bases between. This CDR3 comprises 20 residues. DNA for the CDR3: TGCGCCAGCAGCTTAGGATACCCTGGACAGAGTTCACTAGCCAAAAACATTCAGTACTTC. Amino acid sequence: CASSLGYPGQSSLAKNIQYF.

This clonotype has just a few counts. The gene calls are TRBV4-2 and TRBJ2-1; the match to TRBD2 covers 15 bases. V dropped 4 bases and J dropped 4; count of bases not matched to a gene: 8. This CDR3 has 18 residues. Germline V gene lookup returns CDR1 LGHNA and CDR2 YNFKEQ. The DNA of the CDR3 is TGTGCCAGCAGCCGCGGACTAGCGGGAGGGACAGGATACAATGAGCAGTTCTTC. It yields the protein CASSRGLAGGTGYNEQFF.

This clonotype was seen only a few times. The chain links TRBV12-3 or TRBV12-4 to TRBJ1-2; no firm D call. The CDR3 length is 13 residues. The germline V and J ends were trimmed by 2 bases and 2 bases, with 6 bases remaining between them. The CDR3 DNA follows: TGTGCCAGCAGTTTAAGGCAGAACTATGGCTACACCTTC. Translating gives CASSLRQNYGYTF.

This rearrangement joins TRBV20-1 to TRBJ1-2; D remains ambiguous. This CDR3 is built from 13 residues. Germline assignment: CDR1 DFQATT and CDR2 SNEGSKA (reference sequence). V was pared by 7 bases and J by 4 bases, with 16 bases between. The CDR3 loop reads CSGLDRRIYGYTF. For the CDR3, the DNA is TGCAGTGGGCTAGATCGGCGGATCTATGGCTACACCTTC.

This clonotype was seen a handful of times. The chain is built from TRBV27 and TRBJ2-1; 7 nucleotides line up with TRBD1. Germline CDR1 and CDR2: MNHEY and SMNVEV (reference sequence). CDR3 length: 12 amino acids. The V and J ends lost 4 bases and 10 bases, in that order; junction bases with no gene match: 4. DNA of the CDR3: TGTGCCAGCAGTTCCCAGGACAGGGAGCAGTTCTTC. It specifies CASSSQDREQFF.

V and J are TRBV5-5 and TRBJ2-1, with 11 bases matching TRBD2. V dropped 0 bases and J dropped 10; count of bases not matched to a gene: 15. CDR1 is SGHKS and CDR2 is YYEKEE in the germline V gene (reference sequence). This CDR3 is built from 18 residues. The CDR3 DNA reads as TGTGCCAGCAGCTTGGGGGTAGCGGGGGGGCATACCCAGACAGAGCAGTTCTTC. It translates to CASSLGVAGGHTQTEQFF.

This clonotype was seen ten or more times. The V gene is TRBV12-3 or TRBV12-4, the J gene TRBJ1-5; D may be TRBD1 (5 bases). V shed 2 bases and J shed 5 bases, with 7 bases lying between them. The CDR3 is made up of 13 amino acids. Written as DNA, the CDR3 is TGTGCCAGCAGTTTAAGGGACTATCAGCCCCAGCATTTT. This sequence encodes CASSLRDYQPQHF.

This chain connects TRBV7-3 to TRBJ2-1; D is ambiguous. Per germline, CDR1 SGHTA and CDR2 FQGTGA. The CDR3 extends over 14 amino acids. Trimming pared 5 bases from V and 9 bases from J, leaving 17 bases between. CDR3 coding DNA: TGTGCCAGCAGCCTACAACTCGGCGCCGGTGAGCAGTTCTTC. It specifies CASSLQLGAGEQFF.

This chain joins TRBV7-8 and TRBJ1-4, with D uncertain. The CDR3 contains 16 residues. Trimming took off 5 bases at V and 3 bases at J, with 16 bases between the two ends. CDR1 is SGHVS and CDR2 is FQNEAQ in the germline V gene. CDR3 sequence reads: CASSREGGAANEKLFF. The CDR3 nucleotides read TGTGCCAGCAGCCGGGAAGGAGGAGCGGCTAATGAAAAACTGTTTTTT.

This clonotype was seen many times. V and J are TRBV5-1 and TRBJ2-2; D may be TRBD1 (6 bases). The CDR3 is made up of 14 amino acids. Trimming removed 0 bases at V and 8 bases at J, with 11 bases between. The germline V gene encodes CDR1 SGHRS and CDR2 YFSETQ. The CDR3: CASSLGQVPGELFF. In DNA form, the CDR3 reads TGCGCCAGCAGCTTGGGACAGGTTCCGGGGGAGCTGTTTTTT.

There are a few counts of this clonotype. This chain links TRBV24-1 with TRBJ2-2; D remains ambiguous. Germline CDR1 and CDR2: KGHDR and SFDVKD. CDR3 length equals 12 residues. Trimming left V 4 bases short and J 3 bases short, with 2 bases between. The chain's CDR3 is CATSEYTGELFF. CDR3 nucleotides: TGTGCCACCAGTGAATACACCGGGGAGCTGTTTTTT.

The V gene is TRBV7-2, the J gene TRBJ2-7; D is unclear. The germline V gene encodes CDR1 SGHTA and CDR2 FQGNSA. The ends were cut back, 2 bases at V and 2 bases at J, with 7 bases in the middle. The CDR3 contains 13 residues. The CDR3 region is CASSLPGPYEQYF. The CDR3 nucleotides read TGTGCCAGCAGCTTACCAGGCCCCTACGAGCAGTACTTC.

The rearrangement links TRBV6-5 to TRBJ1-6; TRBD1 is a possible D gene (5 bases). The ends were cut back, 4 bases at V and 8 bases at J, with 24 bases in the middle. The germline V gene has CDR1 MNHEY and CDR2 SVGAGI. This CDR3 has 18 residues. The CDR3 region is CASSSSIGARMIDSPLHF. CDR3 in DNA: TGTGCCAGCAGTTCCTCGATCGGGGCGCGGATGATTGATTCACCCCTCCACTTT.

The V gene is TRBV11-3, the J gene TRBJ2-1, with D possibly TRBD2 on 6 matching bases. V dropped 4 bases and J dropped 5 bases, with 9 bases sitting between them. Germline loops: CDR1 SGHNT, CDR2 YENEEA. The CDR3 runs 13 residues. The chain's CDR3 is CASSSSGDNEQFF. In DNA, the CDR3 is TGTGCCAGCAGCTCCTCGGGAGACAATGAGCAGTTCTTC.

This clonotype was seen only a few times. This chain links TRBV20-1 with TRBJ2-1; 10 bases line up with TRBD2. V trimming: 0 bases; J trimming: 6 bases; junction bases outside the gene matches: 11. Germline CDR1 DFQATT, CDR2 SNEGSKA (reference sequence). The CDR3 consists of 17 residues. As DNA, the CDR3 is TGCAGTGCTAGAGATGAGGTAGGGATAGCGGGAGGCAATGAGCAGTTCTTC. It encodes CSARDEVGIAGGNEQFF.